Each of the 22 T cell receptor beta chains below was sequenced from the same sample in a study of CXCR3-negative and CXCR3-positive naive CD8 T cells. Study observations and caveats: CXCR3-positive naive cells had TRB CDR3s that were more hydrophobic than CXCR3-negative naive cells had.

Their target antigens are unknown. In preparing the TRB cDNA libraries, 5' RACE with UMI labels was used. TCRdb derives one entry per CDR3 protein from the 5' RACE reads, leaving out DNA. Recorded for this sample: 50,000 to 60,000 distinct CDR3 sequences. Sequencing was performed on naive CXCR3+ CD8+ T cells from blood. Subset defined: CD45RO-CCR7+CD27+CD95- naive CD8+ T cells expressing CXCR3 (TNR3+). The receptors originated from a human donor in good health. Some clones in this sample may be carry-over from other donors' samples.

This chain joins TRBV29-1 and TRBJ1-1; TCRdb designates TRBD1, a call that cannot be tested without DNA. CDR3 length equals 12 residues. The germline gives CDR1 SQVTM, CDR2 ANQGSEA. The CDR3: CSVELQVTEAFF.

The CDR3: CASSLVAGTNSYEQYF. V and J are TRBV28 and TRBJ2-7; TCRdb reports TRBD1, a call that lacks DNA to check it against. CDR3 length: 16 residues. Germline CDR1 MDHEN, CDR2 SYDVKM.

The CDR3 region is CASTPRGNTEAFF. The rearrangement joins TRBV28 to TRBJ1-1; there is no DNA to check the TCRdb D call of TRBD1. Germline CDR1 and CDR2: MDHEN and SYDVKM. The CDR3 has 13 residues.

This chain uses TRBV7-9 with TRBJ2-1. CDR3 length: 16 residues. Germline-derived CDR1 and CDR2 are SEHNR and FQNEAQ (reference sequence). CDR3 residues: CASSLGYGSSYNEQFF.

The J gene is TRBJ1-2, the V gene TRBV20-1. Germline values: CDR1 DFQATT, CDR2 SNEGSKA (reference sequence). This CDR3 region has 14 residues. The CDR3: CSARDLENSYGYTF.

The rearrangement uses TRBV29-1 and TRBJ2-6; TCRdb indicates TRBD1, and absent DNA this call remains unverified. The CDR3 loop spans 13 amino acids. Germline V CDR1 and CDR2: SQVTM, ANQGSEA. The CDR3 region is CSVRGAGANVLTF.

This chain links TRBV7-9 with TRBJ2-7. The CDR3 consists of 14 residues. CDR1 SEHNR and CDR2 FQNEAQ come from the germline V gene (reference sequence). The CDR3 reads CASSPAVGVYEQYF.

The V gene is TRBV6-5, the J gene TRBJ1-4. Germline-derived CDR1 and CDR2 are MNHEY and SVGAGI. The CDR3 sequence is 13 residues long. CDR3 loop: CASSPNGDEKLFF.

The CDR3 region is CASSYGGGEYEQYF. The gene calls are TRBV6-2 or TRBV6-3 and TRBJ2-7; TCRdb returns TRBD1, unconfirmable since there is no DNA. The CDR3 totals 14 residues. Germline-derived CDR1 and CDR2 are MNHEY and SVGEGT.

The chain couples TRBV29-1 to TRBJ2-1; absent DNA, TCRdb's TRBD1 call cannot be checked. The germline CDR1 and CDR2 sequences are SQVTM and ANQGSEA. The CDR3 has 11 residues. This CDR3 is CSGGGGNEQFF.

The CDR3 region is CASSLVSPFSGRWLTQETQYF. The chain joins TRBV5-6 to TRBJ2-5; TCRdb proposes TRBD2, but this gene call is untestable without DNA. CDR3 length: 21 residues. The germline V gene encodes CDR1 SGHDT and CDR2 YYEEEE.

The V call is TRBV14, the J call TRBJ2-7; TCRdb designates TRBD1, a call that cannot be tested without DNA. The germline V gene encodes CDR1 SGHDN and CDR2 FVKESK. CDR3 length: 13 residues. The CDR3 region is CASRGQGTCEQYF. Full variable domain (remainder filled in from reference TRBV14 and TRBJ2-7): EAGVTQFPSHSVIEKGQTVTLRCDPISGHDNLYWYRRVMGKEIKFLLHFVKESKQDESGMPNNRFLAERTGGTYSTLKVQPAELEDSGVYFCASRGQGTCEQYFGPGTRLTVT.

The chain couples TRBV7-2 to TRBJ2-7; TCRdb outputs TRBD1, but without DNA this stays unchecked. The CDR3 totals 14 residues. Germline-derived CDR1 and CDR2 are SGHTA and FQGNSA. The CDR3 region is CASSITTGAREQYF.

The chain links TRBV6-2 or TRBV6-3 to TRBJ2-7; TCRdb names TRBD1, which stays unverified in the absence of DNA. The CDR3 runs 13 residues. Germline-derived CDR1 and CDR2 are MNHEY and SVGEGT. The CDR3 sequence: CASSYGGPPEQYF.

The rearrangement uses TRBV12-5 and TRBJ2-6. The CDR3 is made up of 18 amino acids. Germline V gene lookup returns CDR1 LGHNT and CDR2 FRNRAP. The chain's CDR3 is CASGLAALQSSGANVLTF.

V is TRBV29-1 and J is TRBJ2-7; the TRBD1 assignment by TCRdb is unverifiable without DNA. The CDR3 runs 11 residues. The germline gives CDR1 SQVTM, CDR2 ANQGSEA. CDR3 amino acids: CSVDMRGQYLF.

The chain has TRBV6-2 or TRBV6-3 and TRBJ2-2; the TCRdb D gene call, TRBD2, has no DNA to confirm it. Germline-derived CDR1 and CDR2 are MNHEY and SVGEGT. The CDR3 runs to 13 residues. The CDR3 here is CAISTTNTGELFF.

The CDR3 sequence is CASSLGQSDKNIQYF. The V gene is TRBV16, the J gene TRBJ2-4; TCRdb reports TRBD1, a call that lacks DNA to check it against. The CDR3 loop spans 15 amino acids. The germline V gene has CDR1 KGHSY and CDR2 FQNENV.

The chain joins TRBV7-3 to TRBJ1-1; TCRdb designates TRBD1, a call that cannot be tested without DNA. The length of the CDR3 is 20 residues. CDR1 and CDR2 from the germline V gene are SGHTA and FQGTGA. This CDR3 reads CASSLQTVAYGQGASTEAFF.

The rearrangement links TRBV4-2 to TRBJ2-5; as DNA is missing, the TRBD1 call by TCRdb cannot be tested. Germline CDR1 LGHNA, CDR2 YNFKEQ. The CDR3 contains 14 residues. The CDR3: CASSQEYRQETQYF.

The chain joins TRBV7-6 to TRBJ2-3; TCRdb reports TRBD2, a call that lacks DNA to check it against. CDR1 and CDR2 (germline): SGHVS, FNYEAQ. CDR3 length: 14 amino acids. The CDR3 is CASSLVKGADTQYF. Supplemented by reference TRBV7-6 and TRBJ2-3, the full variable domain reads GAGVSQSPRYKVTKRGQDVALRCDPISGHVSLYWYRQALGQGPEFLTYFNYEAQQDKSGLPNDRFSAERPEGSISTLTIQRTEQRDSAMYRCASSLVKGADTQYFGPGTRLTVL.

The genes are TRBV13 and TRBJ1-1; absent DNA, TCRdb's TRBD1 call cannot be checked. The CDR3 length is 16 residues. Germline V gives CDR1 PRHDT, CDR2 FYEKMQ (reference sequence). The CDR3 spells CASSSRDVTMNTEAFF.